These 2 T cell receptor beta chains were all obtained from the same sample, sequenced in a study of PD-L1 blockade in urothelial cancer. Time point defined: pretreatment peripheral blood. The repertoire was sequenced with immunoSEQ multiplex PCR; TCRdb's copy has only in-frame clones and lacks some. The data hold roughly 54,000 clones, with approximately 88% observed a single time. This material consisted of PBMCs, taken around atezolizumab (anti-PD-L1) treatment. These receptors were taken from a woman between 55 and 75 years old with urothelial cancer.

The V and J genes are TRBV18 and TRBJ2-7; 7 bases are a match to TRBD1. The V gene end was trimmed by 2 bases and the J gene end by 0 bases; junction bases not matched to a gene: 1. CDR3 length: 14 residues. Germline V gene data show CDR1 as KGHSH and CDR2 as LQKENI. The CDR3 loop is CASSPTGASYEQYF. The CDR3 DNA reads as TGTGCCAGCTCACCAACAGGGGCCTCCTACGAGCAGTACTTC.

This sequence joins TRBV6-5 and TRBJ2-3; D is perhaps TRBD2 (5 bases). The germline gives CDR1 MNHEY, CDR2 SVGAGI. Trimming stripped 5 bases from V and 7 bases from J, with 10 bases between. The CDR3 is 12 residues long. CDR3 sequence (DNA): TGTGCCAGCAGTAGCCGAGGGAATACGCAGTATTTT. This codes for CASSSRGNTQYF.